This T cell receptor beta chain was identified during a study of T-cell reconstitution after alpha-beta-depleted transplantation in children. Note on this clonotype: Its specificity is unknown.

General observations from the study: Recipient T cells and thymic progenitors that survived gave rise to the high TCRbeta diversity observed at day 60 in some patients. Reportedly, alpha-beta T cells present about two months post-transplant originated from several hundred expanded clones of graft origin. From newly produced T cells came most of the T-cell counts and diversity one year after transplant.

Molecular barcoding with unique molecular identifiers was used for the TCRbeta library. A single record per CDR3 protein comes from TCRdb applying MiXCR to the PCR reads. The sample includes around 300,000 distinct CDR3 sequences, around 20% of them seen just once. CDR3 length equals 15 residues. Trimming at V came to 1 base and at J to 6 bases, leaving 5 bases not matched to a gene. Germline V CDR1 and CDR2: LGHNA, YNFKEQ. The sample was PBMCs, mostly from graft donor cells, taken 180 days after TCRalphabeta/CD19-depleted stem cell transplant. The receptor's source is a male patient younger than 18 who had a stem cell transplant for acute lymphoblastic leukemia, so the T cells may come from the graft donor. The chain joins TRBV4-2 to TRBJ2-7, with TRBD2 matching over 11 bases. The CDR3 nucleotides are TGTGCCAGCAGCCAAGTTAGCGGGAGGGCCTCCGAGCAGTACTTC. Translating it yields CASSQVSGRASEQYF.